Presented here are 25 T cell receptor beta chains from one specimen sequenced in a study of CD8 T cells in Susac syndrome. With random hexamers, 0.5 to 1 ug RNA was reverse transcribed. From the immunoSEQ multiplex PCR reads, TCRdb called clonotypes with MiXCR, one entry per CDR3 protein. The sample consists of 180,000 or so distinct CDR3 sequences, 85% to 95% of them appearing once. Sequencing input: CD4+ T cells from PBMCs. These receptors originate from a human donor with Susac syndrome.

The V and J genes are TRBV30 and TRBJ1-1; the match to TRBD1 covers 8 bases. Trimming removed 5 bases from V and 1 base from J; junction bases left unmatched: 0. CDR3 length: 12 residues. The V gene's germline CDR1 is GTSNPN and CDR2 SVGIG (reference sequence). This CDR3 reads CAWGQGNTEAFF. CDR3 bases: TGTGCCTGGGGACAGGGGAACACTGAAGCTTTCTTT.

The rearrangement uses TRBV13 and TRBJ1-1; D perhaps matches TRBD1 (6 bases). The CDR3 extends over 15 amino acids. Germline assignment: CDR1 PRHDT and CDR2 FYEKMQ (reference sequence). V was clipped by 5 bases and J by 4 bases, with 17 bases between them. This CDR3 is CASSPMGRGTTEAFF. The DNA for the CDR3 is TGTGCCAGCAGCCCCATGGGCAGGGGAACCACTGAAGCTTTCTTT.

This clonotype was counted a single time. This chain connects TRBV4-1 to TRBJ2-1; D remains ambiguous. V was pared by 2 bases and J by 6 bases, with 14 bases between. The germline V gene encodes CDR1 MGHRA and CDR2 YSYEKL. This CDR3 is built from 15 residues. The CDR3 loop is CASSQPLSRGNEQFF. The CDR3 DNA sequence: TGCGCCAGCAGCCAACCTCTCTCCAGAGGCAATGAGCAGTTCTTC.

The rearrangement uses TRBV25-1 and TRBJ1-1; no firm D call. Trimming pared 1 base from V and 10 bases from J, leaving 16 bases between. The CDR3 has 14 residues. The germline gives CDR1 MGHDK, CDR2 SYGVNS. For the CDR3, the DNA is TGTGCCAGCAGTGAATCTTCCGGGAGGGCTGCAGCTTTCTTT. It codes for CASSESSGRAAAFF.

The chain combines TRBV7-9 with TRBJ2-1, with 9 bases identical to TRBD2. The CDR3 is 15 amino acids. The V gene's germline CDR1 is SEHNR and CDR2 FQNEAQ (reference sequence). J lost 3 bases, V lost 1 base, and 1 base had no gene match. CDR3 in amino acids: CASSLGGGDYNEQFF. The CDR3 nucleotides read TGTGCCAGCAGCTTAGGCGGGGGGGACTACAATGAGCAGTTCTTC.

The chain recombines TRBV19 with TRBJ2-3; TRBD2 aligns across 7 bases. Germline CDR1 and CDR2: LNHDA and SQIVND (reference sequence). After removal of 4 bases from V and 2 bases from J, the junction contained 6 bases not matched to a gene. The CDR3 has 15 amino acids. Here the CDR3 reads CASSTRLAFTDTQYF. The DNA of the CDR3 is TGTGCCAGTAGTACCAGACTAGCCTTCACAGATACGCAGTATTTT.

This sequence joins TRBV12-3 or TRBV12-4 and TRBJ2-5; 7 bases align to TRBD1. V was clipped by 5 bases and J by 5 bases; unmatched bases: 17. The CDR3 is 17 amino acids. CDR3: CASSPGTVSDPGETQYF. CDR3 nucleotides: TGTGCCAGCAGTCCTGGGACAGTCAGTGACCCCGGGGAGACCCAGTACTTC.

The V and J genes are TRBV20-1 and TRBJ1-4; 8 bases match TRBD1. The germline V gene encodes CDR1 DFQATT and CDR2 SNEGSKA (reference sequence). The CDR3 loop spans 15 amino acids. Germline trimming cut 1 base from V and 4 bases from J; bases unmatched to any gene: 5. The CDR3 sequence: CSARGSGGHNEKLFF. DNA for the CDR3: TGCAGTGCTAGAGGGTCAGGGGGCCATAATGAAAAACTGTTTTTT.

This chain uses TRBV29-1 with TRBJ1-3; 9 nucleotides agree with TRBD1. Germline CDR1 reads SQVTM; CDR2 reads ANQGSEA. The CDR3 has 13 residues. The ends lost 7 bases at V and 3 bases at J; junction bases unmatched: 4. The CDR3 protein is CSAGQGNGNTIYF. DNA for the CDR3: TGCAGCGCCGGACAGGGGAATGGAAACACCATATATTTT.

The CDR3, as DNA: TGTGCCAGCAGTGCACCAGGGGGTACTAACTATGGCTACACCTTC. Residues: CASSAPGGTNYGYTF. The chain carries TRBV28 and TRBJ1-2; 7 bases agree with TRBD1. The CDR3 sequence is 15 residues long. The V gene end was trimmed by 5 bases and the J gene end by 0 bases; junction bases not matched to a gene: 6. Looked up from germline, CDR1 is MDHEN and CDR2 is SYDVKM.

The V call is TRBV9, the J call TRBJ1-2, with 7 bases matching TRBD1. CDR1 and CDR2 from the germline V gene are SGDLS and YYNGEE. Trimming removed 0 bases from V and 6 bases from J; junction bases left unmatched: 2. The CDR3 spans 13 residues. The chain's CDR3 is CASSVAGTDGYTF. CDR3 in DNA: TGTGCCAGCAGCGTAGCGGGGACAGATGGCTACACCTTC.

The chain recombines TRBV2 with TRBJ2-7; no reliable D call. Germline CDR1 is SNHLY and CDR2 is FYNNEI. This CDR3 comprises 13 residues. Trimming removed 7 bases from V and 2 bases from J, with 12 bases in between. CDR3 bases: TGTGCCAGCAAAAAAGGCTACCCCTACGAGCAGTACTTC. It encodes CASKKGYPYEQYF.

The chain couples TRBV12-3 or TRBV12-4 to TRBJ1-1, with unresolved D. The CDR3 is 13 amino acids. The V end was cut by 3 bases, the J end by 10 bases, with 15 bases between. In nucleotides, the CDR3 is TGTGCCAGCAGTTTGGGTCGGGCCAAGGGAGCTTTCTTT. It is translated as CASSLGRAKGAFF.

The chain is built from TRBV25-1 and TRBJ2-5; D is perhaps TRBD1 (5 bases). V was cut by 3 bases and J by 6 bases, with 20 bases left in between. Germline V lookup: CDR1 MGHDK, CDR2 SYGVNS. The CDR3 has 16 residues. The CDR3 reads CASSELKAGQRKTQYF. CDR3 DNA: TGTGCCAGCAGTGAGTTAAAGGCAGGGCAGAGAAAGACCCAGTACTTC. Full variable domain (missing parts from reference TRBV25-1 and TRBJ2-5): EADIYQTPRYLVIGTGKKITLECSQTMGHDKMYWYQQDPGMELHLIHYSYGVNSTEKGDLSSESTVSRIRTEHFPLTLESARPSHTSQYLCASSELKAGQRKTQYFGPGTRLLVL.

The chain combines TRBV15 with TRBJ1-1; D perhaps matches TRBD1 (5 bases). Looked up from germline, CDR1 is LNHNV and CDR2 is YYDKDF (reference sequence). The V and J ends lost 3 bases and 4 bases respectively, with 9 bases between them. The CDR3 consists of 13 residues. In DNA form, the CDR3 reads TGTGCCACCAGCAGTTACAGGATCACTGAAGCTTTCTTT. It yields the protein CATSSYRITEAFF. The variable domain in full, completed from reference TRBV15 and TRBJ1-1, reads DAMVIQNPRYQVTQFGKPVTLSCSQTLNHNVMYWYQQKSSQAPKLLFHYYDKDFNNEADTPDNFQSRRPNTSFCFLDIRSPGLGDTAMYLCATSSYRITEAFFGQGTRLTVV.

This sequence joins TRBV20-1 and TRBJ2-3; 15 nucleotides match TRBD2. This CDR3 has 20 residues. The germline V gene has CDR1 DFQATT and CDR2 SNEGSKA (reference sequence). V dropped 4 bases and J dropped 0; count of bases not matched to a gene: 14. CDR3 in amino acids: CSATPASGLAGGLSTDTQYF. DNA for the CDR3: TGCAGTGCTACCCCCGCGTCGGGACTAGCGGGAGGTCTCAGCACAGATACGCAGTATTTT.

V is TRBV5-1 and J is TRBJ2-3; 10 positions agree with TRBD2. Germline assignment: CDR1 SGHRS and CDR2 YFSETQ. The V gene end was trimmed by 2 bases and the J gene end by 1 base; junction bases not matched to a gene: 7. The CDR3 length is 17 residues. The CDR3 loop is CASSFSSGGLGTDTQYF. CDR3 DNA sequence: TGCGCCAGCAGCTTTTCTAGCGGGGGACTCGGCACAGATACGCAGTATTTT.

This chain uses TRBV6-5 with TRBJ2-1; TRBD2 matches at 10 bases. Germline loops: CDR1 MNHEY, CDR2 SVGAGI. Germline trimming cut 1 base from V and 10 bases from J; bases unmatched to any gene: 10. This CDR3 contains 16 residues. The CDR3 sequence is CASSYFSKRGGREQFF. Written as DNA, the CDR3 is TGTGCCAGCAGTTACTTTTCTAAGCGGGGGGGGCGGGAGCAGTTCTTC.

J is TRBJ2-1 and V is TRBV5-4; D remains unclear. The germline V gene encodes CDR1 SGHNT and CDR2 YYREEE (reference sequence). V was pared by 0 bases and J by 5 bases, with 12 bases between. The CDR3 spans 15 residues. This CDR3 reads CASSLGIPGHNEQFF. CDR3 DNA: TGTGCCAGCAGCTTGGGGATCCCGGGTCACAATGAGCAGTTCTTC.

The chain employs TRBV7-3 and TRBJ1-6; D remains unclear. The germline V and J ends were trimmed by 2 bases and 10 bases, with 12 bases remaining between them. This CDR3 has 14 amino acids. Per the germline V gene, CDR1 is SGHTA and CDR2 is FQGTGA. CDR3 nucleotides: TGTGCCAGCAGCTTAGAAAGGTTCCAATCACCCCTCCACTTT. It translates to CASSLERFQSPLHF.

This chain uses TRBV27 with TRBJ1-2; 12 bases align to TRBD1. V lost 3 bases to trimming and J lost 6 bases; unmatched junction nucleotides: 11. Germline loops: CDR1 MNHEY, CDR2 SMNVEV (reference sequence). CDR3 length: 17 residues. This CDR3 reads CASSLGPSRDRGHGYTF. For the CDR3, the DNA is TGTGCCAGCAGTTTGGGACCGAGCCGGGACAGGGGGCATGGCTACACCTTC.

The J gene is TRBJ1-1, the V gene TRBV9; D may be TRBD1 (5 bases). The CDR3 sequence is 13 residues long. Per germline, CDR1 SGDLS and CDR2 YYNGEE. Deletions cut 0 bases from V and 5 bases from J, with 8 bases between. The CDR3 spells CASSVAGRTEAFF. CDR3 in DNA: TGTGCCAGCAGCGTAGCAGGGAGGACTGAAGCTTTCTTT.

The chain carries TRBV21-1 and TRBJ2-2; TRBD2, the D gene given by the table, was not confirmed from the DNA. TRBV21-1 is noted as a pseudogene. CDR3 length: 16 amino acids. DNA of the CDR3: TGTGCCAGCAGCAGGAGGGTGAGGGGATTCACCGGGGAGCTGTTTTTT. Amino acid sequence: CASSRRVRGFTGELFF.

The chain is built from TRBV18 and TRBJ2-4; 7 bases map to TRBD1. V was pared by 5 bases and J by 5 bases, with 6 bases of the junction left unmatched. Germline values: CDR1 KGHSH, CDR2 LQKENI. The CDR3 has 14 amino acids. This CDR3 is CASSSTGSENIQYF. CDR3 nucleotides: TGTGCCAGCTCATCGACAGGGTCGGAAAACATTCAGTACTTC.

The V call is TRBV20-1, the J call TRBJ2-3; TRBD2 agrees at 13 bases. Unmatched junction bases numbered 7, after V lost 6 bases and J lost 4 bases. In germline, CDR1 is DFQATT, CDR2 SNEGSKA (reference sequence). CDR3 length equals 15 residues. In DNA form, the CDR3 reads TGCAGTGCACGGGGACTAGCGGGAAGACCAGATACGCAGTATTTT. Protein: CSARGLAGRPDTQYF.